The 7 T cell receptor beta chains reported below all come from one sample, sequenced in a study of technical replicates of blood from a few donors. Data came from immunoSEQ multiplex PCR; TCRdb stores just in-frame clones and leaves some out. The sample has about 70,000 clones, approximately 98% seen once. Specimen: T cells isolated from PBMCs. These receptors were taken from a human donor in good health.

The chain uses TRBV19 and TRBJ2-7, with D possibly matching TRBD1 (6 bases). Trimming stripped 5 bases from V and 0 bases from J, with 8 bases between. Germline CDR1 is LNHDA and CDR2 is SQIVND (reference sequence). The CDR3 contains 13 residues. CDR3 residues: CASSWTASYEQYF. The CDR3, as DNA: TGTGCCAGTAGTTGGACAGCCTCCTACGAGCAGTACTTC.

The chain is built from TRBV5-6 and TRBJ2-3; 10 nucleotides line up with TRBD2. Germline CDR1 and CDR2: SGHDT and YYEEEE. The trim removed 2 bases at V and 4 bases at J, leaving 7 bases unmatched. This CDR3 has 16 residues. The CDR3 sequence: CASSLIGLAESDTQYF. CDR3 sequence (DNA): TGTGCCAGCAGCTTAATCGGACTAGCGGAATCAGATACGCAGTATTTT.

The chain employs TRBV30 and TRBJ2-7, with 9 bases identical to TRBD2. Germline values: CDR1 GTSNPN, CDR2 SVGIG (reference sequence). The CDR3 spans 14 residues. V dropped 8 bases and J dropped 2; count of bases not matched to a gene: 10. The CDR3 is CARRETSGPYEQYF. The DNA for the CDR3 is TGTGCCCGCCGAGAGACTAGCGGCCCCTACGAGCAGTACTTC.

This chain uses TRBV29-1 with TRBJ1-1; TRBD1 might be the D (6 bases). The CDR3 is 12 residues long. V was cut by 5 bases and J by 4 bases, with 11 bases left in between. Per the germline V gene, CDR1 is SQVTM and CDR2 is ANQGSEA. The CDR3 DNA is TGCAGCGTTACGACAGGTATCACTGAAGCTTTCTTT. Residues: CSVTTGITEAFF.

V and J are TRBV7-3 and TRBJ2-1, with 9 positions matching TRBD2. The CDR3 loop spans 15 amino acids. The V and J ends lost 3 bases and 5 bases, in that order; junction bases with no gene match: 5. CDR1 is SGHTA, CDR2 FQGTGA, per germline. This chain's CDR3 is CASSFQREVDNEQFF. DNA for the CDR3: TGTGCCAGCAGCTTCCAGCGGGAGGTCGACAATGAGCAGTTCTTC.

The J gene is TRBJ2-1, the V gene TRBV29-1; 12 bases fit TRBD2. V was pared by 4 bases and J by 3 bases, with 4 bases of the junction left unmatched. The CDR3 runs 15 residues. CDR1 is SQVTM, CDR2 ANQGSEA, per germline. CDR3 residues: CSVGGTSGHYNEQFF. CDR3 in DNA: TGCAGCGTTGGAGGGACTAGCGGGCACTACAATGAGCAGTTCTTC.

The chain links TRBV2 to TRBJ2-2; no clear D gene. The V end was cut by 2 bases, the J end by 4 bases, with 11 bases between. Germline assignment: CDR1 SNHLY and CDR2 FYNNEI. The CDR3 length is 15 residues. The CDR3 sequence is CASSEYPSLTGELFF. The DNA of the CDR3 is TGTGCCAGCAGTGAATATCCTTCCCTCACCGGGGAGCTGTTTTTT.